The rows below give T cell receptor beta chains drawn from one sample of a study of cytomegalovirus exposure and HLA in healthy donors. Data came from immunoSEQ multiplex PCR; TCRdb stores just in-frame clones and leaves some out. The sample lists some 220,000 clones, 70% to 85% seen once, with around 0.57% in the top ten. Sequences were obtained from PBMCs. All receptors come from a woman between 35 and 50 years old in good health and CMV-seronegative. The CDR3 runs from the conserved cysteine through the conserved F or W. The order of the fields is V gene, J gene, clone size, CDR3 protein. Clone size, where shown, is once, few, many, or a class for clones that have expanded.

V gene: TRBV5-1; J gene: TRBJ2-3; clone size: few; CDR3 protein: CASGRGSTDTQYF
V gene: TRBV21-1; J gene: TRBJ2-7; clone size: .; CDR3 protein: CAGQDRPYEQYF
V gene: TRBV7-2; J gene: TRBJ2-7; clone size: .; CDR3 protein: CASSFRDRGGEQYF
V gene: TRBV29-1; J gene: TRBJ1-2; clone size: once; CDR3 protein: CSVGESMPTNYGYTF
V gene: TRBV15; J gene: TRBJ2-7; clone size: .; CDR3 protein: CATSRAFSWSGDEQYF
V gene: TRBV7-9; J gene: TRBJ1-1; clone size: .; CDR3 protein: CASSIPGGGSEAFF
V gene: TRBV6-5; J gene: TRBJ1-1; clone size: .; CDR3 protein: CASSYWDRADTEAFF
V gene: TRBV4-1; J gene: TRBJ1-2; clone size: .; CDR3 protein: CASSQDADGSYGYTF
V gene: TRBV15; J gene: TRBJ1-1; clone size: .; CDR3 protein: CATSRERGLNTEAFF
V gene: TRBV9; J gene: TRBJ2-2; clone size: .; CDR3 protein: CASSETGNTGELFF
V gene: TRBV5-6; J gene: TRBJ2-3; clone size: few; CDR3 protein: CASGLGGLTDTQYF
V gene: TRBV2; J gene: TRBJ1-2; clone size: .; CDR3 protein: CASGGRQGFDYGYTF
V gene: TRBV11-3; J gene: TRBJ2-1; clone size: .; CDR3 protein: CASSPRDRGYEQFF
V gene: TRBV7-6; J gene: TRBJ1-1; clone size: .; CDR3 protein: CASSFDINTEAFF
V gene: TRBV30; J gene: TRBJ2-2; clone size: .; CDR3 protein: CAWSLRGGPGELFF
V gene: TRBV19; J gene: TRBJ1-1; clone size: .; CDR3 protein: CASSGQGNTEAFF